This paragraph covers one T cell receptor (beta chain) sequence. Its antigen is unknown. TCR libraries were built from approximately 520 ng of total RNA by linear amplification. Per the original methods: 5 healthy donors contributed fewer than 95,000 sequenced TCR alpha transcripts. TCRdb ran MiXCR on the reads and lists one entry per CDR3 protein. The V and J calls and clone size are TCRdb's, not the authors'. The data show about 200,000 distinct CDR3 sequences, nearly 75% seen once. The source of the sample is a study of healthy donors' naive CD4 and CD8 T cells. Whole-study results and caveats: A reported CD4+/CD8+ bias affected most V and J genes in naive cells. The study did not address homeostatic proliferation effects in naive T cells.

Sorting defined naive CD4+ as CD4+CD8-CD45RO-CD45RA+ and naive CD8+ as CD8+CD4-CD45RA+CD27bright. The clonotype was recovered from a pool of human donors in good health; the sample pools cells from several healthy donors. The sequencing input was naive CD4+ and CD8+ T cells sorted from blood, pooled from several donors.

For the CDR3, the DNA is TGTGCCAGCAGCTCCAACACCGGGACAGGAACCTACGAGCAGTACTTC. This codes for CASSSNTGTGTYEQYF. The chain uses TRBV13 and TRBJ2-7, with 8 bases matching TRBD1. Germline-derived CDR1 and CDR2 are PRHDT and FYEKMQ (reference sequence). The CDR3 extends over 16 amino acids. V was clipped by 4 bases and J by 2 bases; unmatched bases: 10.